The 14 T cell receptor beta chains given below trace back to one sample, sequenced in a study of blood T cell repertoires in COVID-19. Method: immunoSEQ multiplex PCR; TCRdb's copy keeps in-frame clones and lacks some. The sample lists some 250,000 clones, less than 90% seen once, with around 1.8% in the top ten. Sequenced input: peripheral blood. The source is a man aged 30-40 years with active or convalescent COVID-19.

This clone was detected only once. The chain has TRBV2 and TRBJ2-3; 7 bases line up with TRBD1. Losses at the gene ends were 6 bases for V and 2 bases for J; bases not matched to a gene: 5. CDR1 is SNHLY, CDR2 FYNNEI, per germline. CDR3 length: 14 amino acids. CDR3 sequence: CASRPGQITDTQYF. CDR3 nucleotide sequence: TGTGCCAGCAGACCGGGACAGATCACAGATACGCAGTATTTT.

This clone was detected a few times. The rearrangement joins TRBV6-5 to TRBJ1-1; D perhaps matches TRBD1 (5 bases). There are 15 residues in the CDR3. Germline V gene data show CDR1 as MNHEY and CDR2 as SVGAGI. The V gene lost 0 bases and the J gene lost 5 bases, with 13 bases spanning the gap. This CDR3 reads CASSYSTGRGTEAFF. CDR3 in DNA: TGTGCCAGCAGTTACTCGACGGGGCGGGGTACTGAAGCTTTCTTT.

CDR3 sequence reads: CASSYQTENYGYTF. The CDR3 DNA follows: TGCGCCAGCAGCTACCAGACAGAAAACTATGGCTACACCTTC. The chain is built from TRBV5-1 and TRBJ1-2; weak D call: TRBD1 (5 bases). V was shortened by 3 bases and J by 2 bases, with 11 bases between the two germline ends. Germline CDR1 and CDR2: SGHRS and YFSETQ. This CDR3 is built from 14 residues.

The gene calls are TRBV5-8 and TRBJ1-2; 7 bases align to TRBD1. Trimming cost V 4 bases and J 12 bases; bases outside gene matches: 12. CDR3 length: 13 amino acids. Germline V gene data show CDR1 as SGHTS and CDR2 as YDEGEE. The CDR3 nucleotides read TGTGCCAGCAGCATCCGGGACAGAAGTTTAGACACCTTC. Its protein product is CASSIRDRSLDTF.

This clone occurred a few times. J is TRBJ1-5 and V is TRBV2; D might be TRBD1 (6 bases). Trimming took 7 bases from V and 7 from J, leaving 14 bases between them. The CDR3 runs 13 residues. Germline V lookup: CDR1 SNHLY, CDR2 FYNNEI. The CDR3 DNA is TGTGCCAGCACTCGAACAGGGAACCAGCCCCAGCATTTT. This translates into CASTRTGNQPQHF.

The rearrangement uses TRBV5-6 and TRBJ1-1; tentative D call: TRBD1 (6 bases). This CDR3 has 16 amino acids. CDR1 is SGHDT, CDR2 YYEEEE, per germline. Deletions cut 4 bases from V and 1 base from J, with 17 bases between. CDR3 protein: CASSVLTGTGNTEAFF. In DNA, the CDR3 is TGTGCCAGCAGCGTCTTAACAGGGACCGGGAACACTGAAGCTTTCTTT.

The chain joins TRBV30 to TRBJ1-6; D remains ambiguous. Trimming removed 0 bases at V and 4 bases at J, with 13 bases between. The CDR3 extends over 16 amino acids. The V gene's germline CDR1 is GTSNPN and CDR2 SVGIG (reference sequence). The CDR3 protein is CAWSVRSVSYNSPLHF. Here the CDR3 DNA reads TGTGCCTGGAGTGTACGGTCGGTATCATATAATTCACCCCTCCACTTT.

V and J are TRBV7-2 and TRBJ2-2; D may be TRBD1 (6 bases). V was clipped by 2 bases and J by 6 bases, with 10 bases between them. The V gene's germline CDR1 is SGHTA and CDR2 FQGNSA. The CDR3 totals 14 residues. The CDR3 DNA reads TGTGCCAGCAGCTTACGACAGGCGGCCGGGGAGCTGTTTTTT. Protein sequence: CASSLRQAAGELFF. The complete variable domain, with remaining parts taken from reference TRBV7-2 and TRBJ2-2, reads GAGVSQSPSNKVTEKGKDVELRCDPISGHTALYWYRQSLGQGLEFLIYFQGNSAPDKSGLPSDRFSAERTGGSVSTLTIQRTQQEDSAVYLCASSLRQAAGELFFGEGSRLTVL.

V usage is TRBV27 and J usage is TRBJ2-7; no clear D gene. The CDR3 sequence is 14 residues long. Germline-derived CDR1 and CDR2 are MNHEY and SMNVEV (reference sequence). Deletions cut 5 bases from V and 3 bases from J, with 14 bases between. In nucleotides, the CDR3 is TGTGCCAGCAGTCTAGGAGCTTCCTTCTACGAGCAGTACTTC. Translated: CASSLGASFYEQYF.

The J gene is TRBJ2-5, the V gene TRBV14; possibly TRBD2 for D (6 bases). Germline V gene lookup returns CDR1 SGHDN and CDR2 FVKESK. This CDR3 is 18 amino acids long. V lost 0 bases to trimming and J lost 5 bases, with 22 bases between them. CDR3 region: CASSQDSYLAGKEETQYF. CDR3 bases: TGTGCCAGCAGCCAAGATTCCTATCTGGCGGGGAAGGAGGAGACCCAGTACTTC.

The J gene is TRBJ1-2, the V gene TRBV3-1 (or the pseudogene TRBV3-2), with TRBD1 matching over 11 bases. The CDR3 is made up of 15 amino acids. Germline assignment: CDR1 LGHDT and CDR2 YNNKEL (reference sequence). The V gene end was trimmed by 3 bases and the J gene end by 8 bases; junction bases not matched to a gene: 8. CDR3 residues: CASSQLDRGRFGYTF. For the CDR3, the DNA is TGTGCCAGCAGCCAGTTGGACAGGGGGCGCTTCGGCTACACCTTC.

This chain joins TRBV7-9 and TRBJ1-1; D gene unclear. This CDR3 region has 14 residues. V dropped 1 base and J dropped 2 bases, with 8 bases sitting between them. The V gene's germline CDR1 is SEHNR and CDR2 FQNEAQ (reference sequence). CDR3 sequence (DNA): TGTGCCAGCAGCTTAGGCCGGTCCAACACTGAAGCTTTCTTT. It encodes CASSLGRSNTEAFF.

The chain carries TRBV30 and TRBJ2-3; a possible D gene is TRBD2 (5 bases). The CDR3 runs 12 residues. Germline values: CDR1 GTSNPN, CDR2 SVGIG (reference sequence). V lost 3 bases, J lost 6 bases, and 10 bases lay in between. In DNA form, the CDR3 reads TGTGCCTGGAGACTAGGATGGGATACGCAGTATTTT. Its translation is CAWRLGWDTQYF.

This chain joins TRBV5-4 and TRBJ1-2; no clear D gene. In germline, CDR1 is SGHNT, CDR2 YYREEE (reference sequence). The CDR3 contains 15 residues. Trimming took 1 base from V and 2 from J, leaving 12 bases between them. The DNA of the CDR3 is TGTGCCAGCAGCTTGTTGTCGTACAGCAACTATGGCTACACCTTC. Protein sequence: CASSLLSYSNYGYTF.